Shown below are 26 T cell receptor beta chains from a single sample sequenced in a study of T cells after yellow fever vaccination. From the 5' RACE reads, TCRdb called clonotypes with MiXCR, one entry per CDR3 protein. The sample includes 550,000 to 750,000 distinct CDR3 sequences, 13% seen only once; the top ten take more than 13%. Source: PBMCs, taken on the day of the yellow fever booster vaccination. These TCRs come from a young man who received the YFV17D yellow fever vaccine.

CDR3: CVRDIYEQYF. DNA for the CDR3: TGTGTCCGGGACATCTACGAGCAGTACTTC. V usage is TRBV27 and J usage is TRBJ2-7, with a possible D match to TRBD1 (6 bases). This CDR3 region has 10 residues. Germline assignment: CDR1 MNHEY and CDR2 SMNVEV (reference sequence).

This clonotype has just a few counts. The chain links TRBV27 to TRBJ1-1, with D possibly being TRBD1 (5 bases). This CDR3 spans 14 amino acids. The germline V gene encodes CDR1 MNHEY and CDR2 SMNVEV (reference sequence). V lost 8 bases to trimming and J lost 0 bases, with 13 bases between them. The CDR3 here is CASREGPLNTEAFF. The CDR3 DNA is TGTGCCAGCCGGGAGGGACCCCTGAACACTGAAGCTTTCTTT.

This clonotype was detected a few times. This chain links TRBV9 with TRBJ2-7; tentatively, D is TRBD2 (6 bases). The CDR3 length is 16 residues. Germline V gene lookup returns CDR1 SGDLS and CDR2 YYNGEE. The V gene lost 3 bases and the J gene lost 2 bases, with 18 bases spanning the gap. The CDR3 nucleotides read TGTGCCAGCAGCGGACCCTCATCAGCGGGCCCCTACGAGCAGTACTTC. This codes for CASSGPSSAGPYEQYF.

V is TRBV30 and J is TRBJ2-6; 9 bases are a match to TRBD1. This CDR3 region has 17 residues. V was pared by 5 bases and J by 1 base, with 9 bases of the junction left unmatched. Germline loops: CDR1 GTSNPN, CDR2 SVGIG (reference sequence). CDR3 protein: CAWGRDRVRSGANVLTF. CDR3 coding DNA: TGTGCCTGGGGTAGGGACAGGGTTAGATCTGGGGCCAACGTCCTGACTTTC.

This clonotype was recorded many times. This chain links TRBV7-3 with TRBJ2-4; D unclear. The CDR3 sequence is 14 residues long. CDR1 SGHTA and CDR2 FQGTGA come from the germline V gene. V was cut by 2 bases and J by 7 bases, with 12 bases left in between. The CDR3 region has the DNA TGTGCCAGCAGCTTAGATGGTGGGTCTAACATTCAGTACTTC. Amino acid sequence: CASSLDGGSNIQYF.

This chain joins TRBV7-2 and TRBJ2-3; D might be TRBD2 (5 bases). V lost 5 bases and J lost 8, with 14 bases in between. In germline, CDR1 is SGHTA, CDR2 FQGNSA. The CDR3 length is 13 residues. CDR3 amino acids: CASSQEAGGTQYF. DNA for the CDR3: TGTGCCAGCAGCCAGGAGGCCGGTGGTACGCAGTATTTT.

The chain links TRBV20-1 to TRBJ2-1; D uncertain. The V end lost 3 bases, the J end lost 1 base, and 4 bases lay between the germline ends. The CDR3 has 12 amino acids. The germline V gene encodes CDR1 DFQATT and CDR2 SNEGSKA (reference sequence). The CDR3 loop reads CSARASYNEQFF. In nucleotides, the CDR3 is TGCAGTGCTAGGGCTTCCTACAATGAGCAGTTCTTC.

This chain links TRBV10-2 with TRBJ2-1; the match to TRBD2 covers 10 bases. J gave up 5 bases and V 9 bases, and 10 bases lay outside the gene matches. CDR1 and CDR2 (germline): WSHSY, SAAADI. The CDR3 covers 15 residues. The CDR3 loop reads CASRLAGARNNEQFF. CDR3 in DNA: TGCGCCAGTCGGCTAGCGGGAGCCCGGAACAATGAGCAGTTCTTC.

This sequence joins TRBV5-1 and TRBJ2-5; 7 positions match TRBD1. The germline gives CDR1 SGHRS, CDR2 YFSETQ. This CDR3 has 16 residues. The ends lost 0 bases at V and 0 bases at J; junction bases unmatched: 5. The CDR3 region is CASSLGQGFYQETQYF. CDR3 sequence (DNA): TGCGCCAGCAGCTTGGGACAGGGATTTTACCAAGAGACCCAGTACTTC.

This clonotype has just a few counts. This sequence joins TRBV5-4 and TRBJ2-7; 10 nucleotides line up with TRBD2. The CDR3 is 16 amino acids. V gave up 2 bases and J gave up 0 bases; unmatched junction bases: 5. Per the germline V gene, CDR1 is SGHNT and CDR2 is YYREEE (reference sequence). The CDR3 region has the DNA TGTGCCAGCAGCTTCGGACTAGCGGTTAGCTCCTACGAGCAGTACTTC. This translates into CASSFGLAVSSYEQYF.

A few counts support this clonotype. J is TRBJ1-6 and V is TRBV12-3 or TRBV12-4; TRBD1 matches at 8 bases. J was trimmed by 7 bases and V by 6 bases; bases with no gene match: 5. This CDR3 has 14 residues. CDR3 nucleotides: TGTGCCAGCAGAACAGACAGGGGAAATTCACCCCTCCACTTT. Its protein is CASRTDRGNSPLHF.

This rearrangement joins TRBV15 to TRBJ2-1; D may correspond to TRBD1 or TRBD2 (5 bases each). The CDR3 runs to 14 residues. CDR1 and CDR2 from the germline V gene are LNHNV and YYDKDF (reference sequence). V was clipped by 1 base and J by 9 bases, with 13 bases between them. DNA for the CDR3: TGTGCCACCAGCAGAGCGGGGCTTCGCGGTGAGCAGTTCTTC. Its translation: CATSRAGLRGEQFF.

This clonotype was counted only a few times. CDR3 protein: CASSPRDRVYGYTF. Here the CDR3 DNA reads TGTGCCAGCTCACCCAGGGACAGAGTCTATGGCTACACCTTC. The rearrangement uses TRBV18 and TRBJ1-2, with 7 bases that match TRBD1. The CDR3 is made up of 14 amino acids. Germline lookup yields CDR1 KGHSH and CDR2 LQKENI. V was pared by 3 bases and J by 4 bases, with 5 bases of the junction left unmatched.

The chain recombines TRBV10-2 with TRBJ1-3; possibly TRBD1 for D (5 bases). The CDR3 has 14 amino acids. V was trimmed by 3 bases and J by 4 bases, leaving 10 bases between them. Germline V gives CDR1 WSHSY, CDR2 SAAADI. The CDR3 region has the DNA TGCGCCAGCAGTGACGTGGGACTCGGAAACACCATATATTTT. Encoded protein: CASSDVGLGNTIYF.

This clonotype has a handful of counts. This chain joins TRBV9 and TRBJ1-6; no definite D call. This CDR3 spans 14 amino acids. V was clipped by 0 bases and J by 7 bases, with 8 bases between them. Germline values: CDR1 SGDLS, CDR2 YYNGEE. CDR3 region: CASSVGTDNSPLHF. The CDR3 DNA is TGTGCCAGCAGCGTAGGGACGGACAATTCACCCCTCCACTTT.

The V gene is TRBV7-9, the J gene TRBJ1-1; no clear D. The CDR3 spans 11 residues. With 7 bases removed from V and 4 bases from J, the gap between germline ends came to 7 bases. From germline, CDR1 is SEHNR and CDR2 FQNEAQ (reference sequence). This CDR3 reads CASTPGTEAFF. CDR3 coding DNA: TGTGCCAGCACCCCTGGCACTGAAGCTTTCTTT. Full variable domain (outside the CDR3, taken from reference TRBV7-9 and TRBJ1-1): DTGVSQNPRHKITKRGQNVTFRCDPISEHNRLYWYRQTLGQGPEFLTYFQNEAQLEKSRLLSDRFSAERPKGSFSTLEIQRTEQGDSAMYLCASTPGTEAFFGQGTRLTVV.

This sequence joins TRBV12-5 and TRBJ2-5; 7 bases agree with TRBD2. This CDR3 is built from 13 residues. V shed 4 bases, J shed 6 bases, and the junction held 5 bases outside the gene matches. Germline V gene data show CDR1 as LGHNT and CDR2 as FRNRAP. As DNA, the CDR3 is TGTGCTAGTGGTTCTGGACTAGAGAAGACCCAGTACTTC. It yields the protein CASGSGLEKTQYF.

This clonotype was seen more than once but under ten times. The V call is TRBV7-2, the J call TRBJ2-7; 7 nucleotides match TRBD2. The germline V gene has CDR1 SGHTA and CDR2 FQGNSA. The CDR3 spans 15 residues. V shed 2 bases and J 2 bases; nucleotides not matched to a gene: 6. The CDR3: CASSLSPSGPYEQYF. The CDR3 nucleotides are TGTGCCAGCAGCTTATCCCCTAGCGGCCCCTACGAGCAGTACTTC. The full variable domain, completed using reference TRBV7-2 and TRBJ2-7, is GAGVSQSPSNKVTEKGKDVELRCDPISGHTALYWYRQSLGQGLEFLIYFQGNSAPDKSGLPSDRFSAERTGGSVSTLTIQRTQQEDSAVYLCASSLSPSGPYEQYFGPGTRLTVT.

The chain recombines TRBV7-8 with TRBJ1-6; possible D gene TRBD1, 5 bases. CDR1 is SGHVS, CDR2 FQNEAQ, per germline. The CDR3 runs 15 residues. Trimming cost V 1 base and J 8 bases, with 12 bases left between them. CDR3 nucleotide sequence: TGTGCCAGCAGCTTAGGATCAGGGCGGTATTCACCCCTCCACTTT. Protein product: CASSLGSGRYSPLHF.

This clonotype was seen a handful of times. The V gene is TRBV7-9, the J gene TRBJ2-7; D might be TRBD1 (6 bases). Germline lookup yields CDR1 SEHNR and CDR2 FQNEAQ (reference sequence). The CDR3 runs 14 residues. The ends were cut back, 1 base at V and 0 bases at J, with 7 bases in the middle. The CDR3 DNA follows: TGTGCCAGCAGCTTAGGACAGGTCTCCTACGAGCAGTACTTC. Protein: CASSLGQVSYEQYF.

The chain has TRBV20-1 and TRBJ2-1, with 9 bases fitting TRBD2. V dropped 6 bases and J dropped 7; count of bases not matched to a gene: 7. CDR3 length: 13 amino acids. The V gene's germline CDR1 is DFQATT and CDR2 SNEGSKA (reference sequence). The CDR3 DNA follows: TGCAGTGCCATAGCGGGAGCTAGGAATGAGCAGTTCTTC. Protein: CSAIAGARNEQFF.

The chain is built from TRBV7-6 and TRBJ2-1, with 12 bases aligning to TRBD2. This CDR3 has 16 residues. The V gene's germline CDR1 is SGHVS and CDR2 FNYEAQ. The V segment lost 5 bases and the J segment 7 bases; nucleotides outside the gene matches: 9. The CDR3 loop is CASSVEPGLAGNEQFF. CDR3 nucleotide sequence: TGTGCCAGCAGCGTAGAACCGGGACTAGCGGGTAATGAGCAGTTCTTC.

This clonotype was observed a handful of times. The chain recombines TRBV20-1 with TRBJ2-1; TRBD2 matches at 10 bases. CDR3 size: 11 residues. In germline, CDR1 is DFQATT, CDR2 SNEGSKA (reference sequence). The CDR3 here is CTLAGSGEQFF. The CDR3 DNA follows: TGCACACTAGCGGGATCCGGTGAGCAGTTCTTC.

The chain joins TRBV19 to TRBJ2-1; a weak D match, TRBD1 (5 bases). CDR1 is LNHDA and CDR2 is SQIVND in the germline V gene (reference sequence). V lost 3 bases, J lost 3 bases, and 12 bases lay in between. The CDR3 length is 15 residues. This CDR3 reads CASSMSGQSYNEQFF. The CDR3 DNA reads TGTGCCAGTAGTATGTCTGGACAAAGCTACAATGAGCAGTTCTTC.

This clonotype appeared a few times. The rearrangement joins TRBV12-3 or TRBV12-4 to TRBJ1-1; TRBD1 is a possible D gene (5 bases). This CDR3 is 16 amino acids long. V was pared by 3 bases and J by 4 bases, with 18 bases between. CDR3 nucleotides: TGTGCCAGCAGTTTTGTTACCGGGGCGACGTTCACTGAAGCTTTCTTT. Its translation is CASSFVTGATFTEAFF.

The CDR3 nucleotides read TGTGCCAGCAGCTTATTTGGGTCCCGTTCGGGCAATGAGCAGTTCTTC. Amino acid sequence: CASSLFGSRSGNEQFF. The chain links TRBV7-2 to TRBJ2-1; D is ambiguous. CDR1 is SGHTA, CDR2 FQGNSA, per germline. Trimming pared 2 bases from V and 6 bases from J, leaving 17 bases between. The CDR3 has 16 amino acids.